This T cell receptor (beta chain) was sequenced in a study of shared clonotypes between healthy human individuals. Study observations and caveats: Generation probability values for non-shared clonotypes were lower than those for clonotypes shared by all four donors. Sequencing depth was predicted to influence how clonotypes are shared among donors. Naive subsets, compared against memory subsets, generally had larger estimated richness values. Sampling was confined to blood; repertoires within tissues likely differ.

Here immunoSEQ multiplex PCR was the method, and the copy in TCRdb shows in-frame clones only, minus some. The data hold 2,500,000 or so clones, with 93% observed a single time. On this clone itself: Its antigen is undetermined.

CDR3 size: 16 residues. Trimming removed 2 bases from V and 2 bases from J; junction bases left unmatched: 8. Germline CDR1 SGHRS, CDR2 YFSETQ. The genes are TRBV5-1 and TRBJ2-7; 9 bases align to TRBD2. Material: naive CD4+ T cells from PBMCs. Described subset: CD45RA+ positively selected. The receptor was isolated from a man younger than 30 in good health. Some clones in this sample may be carry-over from other donors' samples. CDR3 protein: CASSFRAGGPPYEQYF. In nucleotides, the CDR3 is TGCGCCAGCAGCTTTCGGGCGGGAGGGCCCCCCTACGAGCAGTACTTC.